The 19 T cell receptor beta chains given below trace back to one sample, sequenced in a study of radiotherapy plus CTLA-4 blockade in lung cancer. Clones were sequenced by immunoSEQ multiplex PCR, and TCRdb holds only the in-frame ones, with some missing. The table includes tens of thousands of clones, roughly four fifths detected once. The starting material was peripheral blood, obtained from a patient treated with radiotherapy plus ipilimumab. These receptors all stem from a human donor with non-small cell lung cancer who had stable disease on radiotherapy plus ipilimumab.

The rearrangement uses TRBV27 and TRBJ1-2, with a tentative D call TRBD1 (6 bases). V lost 4 bases and J 4 bases, leaving 13 bases between the germline ends. This CDR3 contains 14 residues. The germline V gene has CDR1 MNHEY and CDR2 SMNVEV (reference sequence). CDR3 in amino acids: CASSSQGAGYGYTF. DNA of the CDR3: TGTGCCAGCAGTTCACAGGGTGCGGGCTATGGCTACACCTTC.

The DNA for the CDR3 is TGTGCCAGCAGTTCCCCGACAGGGGATAATCAGCCCCAGCATTTT. It translates to CASSSPTGDNQPQHF. The chain uses TRBV28 and TRBJ1-5; 8 bases are shared with TRBD1. The germline V gene has CDR1 MDHEN and CDR2 SYDVKM. V lost 4 bases to trimming and J lost 4 bases; unmatched junction nucleotides: 6. CDR3 size: 15 residues.

This chain uses TRBV28 with TRBJ1-1; D is possibly TRBD1 (6 bases). CDR1 is MDHEN and CDR2 is SYDVKM in the germline V gene. Trimming took 2 bases from V and 0 from J, leaving 7 bases between them. CDR3 length: 14 residues. DNA of the CDR3: TGTGCCAGCAGTTTAGGACAGATGAACACTGAAGCTTTCTTT. It is translated as CASSLGQMNTEAFF.

A few counts support this clone. The rearrangement links TRBV19 to TRBJ2-3; D perhaps matches TRBD2 (6 bases). Germline V gene sequence: CDR1 LNHDA, CDR2 SQIVND (reference sequence). V was pared by 6 bases and J by 1 base, with 11 bases between. This CDR3 contains 14 residues. The CDR3 spells CASRGTGGTDTQYF. The DNA of the CDR3 is TGTGCCAGTAGAGGGACGGGGGGCACAGATACGCAGTATTTT.

This sequence joins TRBV6-5 and TRBJ2-5; no clear D gene. Trimming cost V 2 bases and J 5 bases, with 3 bases left between them. CDR1 is MNHEY and CDR2 is SVGAGI in the germline V gene. CDR3 length equals 11 residues. The CDR3 sequence is CASSYRETQYF. CDR3 DNA sequence: TGTGCCAGCAGTTACCGGGAGACCCAGTACTTC.

The rearrangement links TRBV6-5 to TRBJ1-5; no clear D gene. V lost 2 bases and J lost 3, with 5 bases in between. The germline V gene encodes CDR1 MNHEY and CDR2 SVGAGI. This CDR3 region has 13 residues. CDR3 bases: TGTGCCAGCAGTTACAGGGACAATCAGCCCCAGCATTTT. Its translation: CASSYRDNQPQHF.

This rearrangement joins TRBV9 to TRBJ1-3; unclear D gene. V was shortened by 3 bases and J by 4 bases, with 5 bases between the two germline ends. Germline CDR1 and CDR2: SGDLS and YYNGEE. This CDR3 has 12 amino acids. CDR3 residues: CASSGEGNTIYF. CDR3 DNA sequence: TGTGCCAGCAGCGGGGAAGGAAACACCATATATTTT.

The chain links TRBV9 to TRBJ1-5, with D maybe TRBD1 (6 bases). The V and J ends lost 0 bases and 5 bases respectively, with 9 bases between them. Germline CDR1 SGDLS, CDR2 YYNGEE. CDR3 length: 14 amino acids. The CDR3, as DNA: TGTGCCAGCAGCGTAGGGGGGGGCGATCAGCCCCAGCATTTT. Translated: CASSVGGGDQPQHF.

The chain joins TRBV4-3 to TRBJ1-1; no reliable D call. Germline CDR1 is LGHNA and CDR2 is YSLEER. The germline V and J ends were trimmed by 3 bases and 1 base, with 9 bases remaining between them. The CDR3 length is 14 residues. The CDR3 here is CASSHGQQNTEAFF. The CDR3 DNA is TGCGCCAGCAGCCATGGGCAGCAGAACACTGAAGCTTTCTTT.

The chain has TRBV6-1 and TRBJ2-4; 7 positions agree with TRBD1. V gave up 1 base and J gave up 6 bases; unmatched junction bases: 6. CDR3 length: 15 residues. Germline V gene sequence: CDR1 MNHNS, CDR2 SASEGT. The CDR3 sequence is CASSEGGTVRNIQYF. The CDR3 DNA sequence: TGTGCCAGCAGTGAAGGGGGGACAGTCAGAAACATTCAGTACTTC.

This clone has just one count. The chain has TRBV10-3 and TRBJ2-3, with TRBD1 matching 8 bases. This CDR3 spans 15 amino acids. Germline trimming cut 6 bases from V and 4 bases from J; bases unmatched to any gene: 9. Germline values: CDR1 ENHRY, CDR2 SYGVKD. The DNA for the CDR3 is TGTGCCATCAGAACAGGACAGGGAGTAGCAGATACGCAGTATTTT. It specifies CAIRTGQGVADTQYF.

V and J are TRBV19 and TRBJ2-6; 10 bases are a match to TRBD1. The germline gives CDR1 LNHDA, CDR2 SQIVND (reference sequence). The CDR3 is made up of 17 amino acids. With 6 bases clipped from V and 4 bases from J, the junction kept 9 bases outside the gene matches. For the CDR3, the DNA is TGTGCCAGTAGAGGAGGGACAGGGGCTGACGGGGCCAACGTCCTGACTTTC. Amino acids: CASRGGTGADGANVLTF.

The genes are TRBV11-1 and TRBJ1-6, with TRBD1 as a possible D gene (5 bases). Trimming left V 5 bases short and J 2 bases short, with 13 bases between. The CDR3 is 16 residues long. Germline values: CDR1 SGHAT, CDR2 FQDESV (reference sequence). For the CDR3, the DNA is TGTGCCAGCAGCCGGGCAACAGGCACCTATAATTCACCCCTCCACTTT. Amino acids: CASSRATGTYNSPLHF.

This chain uses TRBV6-1 with TRBJ1-5, with D unresolved. The CDR3 totals 11 residues. Germline-derived CDR1 and CDR2 are MNHNS and SASEGT. V was trimmed by 5 bases and J by 5 bases, leaving 4 bases between them. DNA of the CDR3: TGTGCCAGCAGTCTTCATCAGCCCCAGCATTTT. This sequence encodes CASSLHQPQHF.

The chain couples TRBV6-1 to TRBJ1-2, with 7 bases fitting TRBD1. J was trimmed by 6 bases and V by 6 bases; bases with no gene match: 13. This CDR3 is built from 15 residues. Germline CDR1 reads MNHNS; CDR2 reads SASEGT. CDR3 DNA sequence: TGTGCCAGCAGGGAGGGGGCGCATTTCGTAGATGGCTACACCTTC. It yields the protein CASREGAHFVDGYTF.

This sequence joins TRBV10-1 and TRBJ2-2; the match to TRBD1 covers 9 bases. The CDR3 is 14 residues long. Germline loops: CDR1 WNHNN, CDR2 SYGVQD (reference sequence). With V trimmed by 10 bases and J by 6 bases, 9 bases remained unmatched. CDR3 bases: TGCGCCACCGGGACAGGGCGGCAAGCCGGGGAGCTGTTTTTT. This translates into CATGTGRQAGELFF.

The CDR3 here is CASEDGPGLSPLHF. The CDR3 coding sequence is TGTGCCAGCGAGGACGGGCCAGGGCTGTCACCCCTCCACTTT. The chain combines TRBV6-5 with TRBJ1-6, with a weak D call TRBD1 (5 bases). Germline V gives CDR1 MNHEY, CDR2 SVGAGI. The CDR3 is 14 amino acids. V dropped 8 bases and J dropped 10 bases, with 18 bases sitting between them.

The V call is TRBV19, the J call TRBJ2-1, with 8 bases lining up with TRBD2. The CDR3 covers 15 residues. The germline gives CDR1 LNHDA, CDR2 SQIVND (reference sequence). Germline trimming cut 2 bases from V and 7 bases from J; bases unmatched to any gene: 7. CDR3 sequence: CASSINGGAMNEQFF. The CDR3 coding sequence is TGTGCCAGTAGTATAAACGGGGGGGCAATGAATGAGCAGTTCTTC.

This rearrangement joins TRBV19 to TRBJ2-2; D not certain. CDR1 is LNHDA and CDR2 is SQIVND in the germline V gene (reference sequence). CDR3 length: 15 amino acids. The V end was cut by 6 bases, the J end by 3 bases, with 14 bases between. Here the CDR3 reads CASRARQRDTGELFF. Here the CDR3 DNA reads TGTGCCAGTAGAGCTCGACAACGAGACACCGGGGAGCTGTTTTTT.